This is a list of T cell receptor beta chains from one sample in a study of T cell changes during pregnancy in multiple sclerosis. Libraries were prepared by immunoSEQ multiplex PCR; TCRdb keeps only in-frame clonotypes and omits some of them. The repertoire has tens of thousands of clones, approximately 93% of them found once; the top ten carry approximately 1.7%. Sample: peripheral blood, taken after pregnancy. The receptors were gathered from a female donor with multiple sclerosis, enrolled in a pregnancy study. Both conserved end residues are part of each CDR3. A D gene is named only where the DNA matches it firmly. Not every row has a clone size; where given, it reads once, few, many or a size class.

d_gene	j_gene	len	v_gene	abundance	CDR3nt	CDR3aa
TRBD2	TRBJ2-7	14	TRBV4-3	.	TGCGCCAGCAGCCAAGGACGCGGGGGCTACGAGCAGTACTTC	CASSQGRGGYEQYF
TRBD2	TRBJ2-7	17	TRBV7-9	once	TGTGCCAGCAGCGGGGTCCTTCCTAGCGGGAGTCTCTACGAGCAGTACTTC	CASSGVLPSGSLYEQYF
.	TRBJ2-1	13	TRBV7-3	.	TGTGCCAGCAGCTTATCTATAATGAATGAGCAGTTCTTC	CASSLSIMNEQFF
.	TRBJ2-5	14	TRBV25-1	.	TGTGCCAGCAAGGGTCAGTACGGGGAAGAGACCCAGTACTTC	CASKGQYGEETQYF
.	TRBJ2-7	12	TRBV6-1	.	TGTGCCAGCAGCGGGGTAATGTACGAGCAGTACTTC	CASSGVMYEQYF
.	TRBJ2-1	14	TRBV27	.	TGTGCCAGCAGTTTAAGGGGCTCCTACAATGAGCAGTTCTTC	CASSLRGSYNEQFF
TRBD2	TRBJ2-3	15	TRBV7-2	.	TGTGCCAGCAGCTTTAGCGGGAGATACGCAGATACGCAGTATTTT	CASSFSGRYADTQYF
TRBD1	TRBJ1-1	15	TRBV7-8	.	TGTGCCAGCAGCCTCCTGACAGGGGAAGAGACTGAAGCTTTCTTT	CASSLLTGEETEAFF
.	TRBJ1-1	15	TRBV11-3	.	TGTGCCAGCAGCTCCCCCCGGTTCAGGGACACTGAAGCTTTCTTT	CASSSPRFRDTEAFF
.	TRBJ2-7	16	TRBV28	.	TGTGCCAGCAGCTACGCACCCCCAAGACAGTCCTACGAGCAGTACTTC	CASSYAPPRQSYEQYF
.	TRBJ1-4	14	TRBV5-5	.	TGTGCCAGCAGTTTTAGGGGGGGAAGTGAAAAACTGTTTTTT	CASSFRGGSEKLFF
.	TRBJ2-7	14	TRBV15	.	TGTGCCACCAGCAGACCAGAGAGCGTTTACGAGCAGTACTTC	CATSRPESVYEQYF
.	TRBJ1-5	16	TRBV28	.	TGTGCCAGCAGAATTTTGACAGAAGATAGCAATCAGCCCCAGCATTTT	CASRILTEDSNQPQHF
TRBD2	TRBJ2-5	16	TRBV6-6	.	TGTGCCAGCAGTTACTCACCCCTAGCGGGAGGGGAGACCCAGTACTTC	CASSYSPLAGGETQYF
TRBD1	TRBJ2-7	15	TRBV6-1	.	TGTGCCAGCAGTATCCCGACAGGGGTTTCCTACGAGCAGTACTTC	CASSIPTGVSYEQYF
.	TRBJ2-7	16	TRBV5-1	.	TGCGCCAGCAGCTTGGAGTTGTCAGGGCCAACCTACGAGCAGTACTTC	CASSLELSGPTYEQYF
TRBD2	TRBJ2-7	15	TRBV5-1	once	TGCGCCAGCAGCTGGGTAGCGGGAGACGCGGTCGAGCAGTACTTC	CASSWVAGDAVEQYF
TRBD2	TRBJ2-3	15	TRBV29-1	.	TGCAGCGTAGGCCCCGGAGCGGGAGAAGGAGATACGCAGTATTTT	CSVGPGAGEGDTQYF
.	TRBJ2-5	13	TRBV5-1	once	TGCGCCAGCAGCTTGGTCTTCGAAGAGACCCAGTACTTC	CASSLVFEETQYF
TRBD2	TRBJ2-7	15	TRBV11-2	.	TGTGCCAGCAGCTTAGGACTAGCGGGACCCTACGAGCAGTACTTC	CASSLGLAGPYEQYF
.	TRBJ1-1	15	TRBV7-9	.	TGTGCCAGCAGCTCCCGGGGTGGGAAAAACACTGAAGCTTTCTTT	CASSSRGGKNTEAFF
TRBD2	TRBJ2-3	15	TRBV7-6	once	TGTGCCAGCAGCTTAATCCCGGGAGGGCAGGGTACGCAGTATTTT	CASSLIPGGQGTQYF
TRBD2	TRBJ2-1	15	TRBV6-4	.	TGTGCCAGCGCGGGACTAGCGGGACCGTACAATGAGCAGTTCTTC	CASAGLAGPYNEQFF
.	TRBJ1-2	15	TRBV6-5	.	TGTGCCAGCAGTTACCTAACAGGGAGGGTCTATGGCTACACCTTC	CASSYLTGRVYGYTF
TRBD1	TRBJ1-6	15	TRBV28	.	TGTGCCAGCAGGGCCGGACAGGGTGGGAATTCACCCCTCCACTTT	CASRAGQGGNSPLHF
.	TRBJ1-5	15	TRBV28	.	TGTGCCAGCAGTAAGGGGGGGGCCCGCAATCAGCCCCAGCATTTT	CASSKGGARNQPQHF
.	TRBJ2-1	16	TRBV9	once	TGTGCCAGCAGCGTAGCGGACTCAACCTGGTACAATGAGCAGTTCTTC	CASSVADSTWYNEQFF
.	TRBJ1-2	13	TRBV5-8	.	TGTGCCAGCAGCTGGGGACTGGGAGGGGGCTACACCTTC	CASSWGLGGGYTF
.	TRBJ1-2	17	TRBV28	.	TGTGCCAGCAGTTTTAGGGCCAGGGCCCAGTCTAACTATGGCTACACCTTC	CASSFRARAQSNYGYTF
.	TRBJ2-3	11	TRBV20-1	.	TGCAGTGCTAGGCAGACAGATACGCAGTATTTT	CSARQTDTQYF
TRBD1	TRBJ2-7	16	TRBV2	.	TGTGCCAGCAGTGTTATACCGGGGACAGGGGGTAACGAGCAGTACTTC	CASSVIPGTGGNEQYF
.	TRBJ2-1	14	TRBV6-1	.	TGTGCCACCCGTCGACAGGCTTCCTACAATGAGCAGTTCTTC	CATRRQASYNEQFF
TRBD2	TRBJ2-3	16	TRBV5-1	once	TGCGCCAGCAGCTTCCCGTGGCGGGAGTTGGCAGATACGCAGTATTTT	CASSFPWRELADTQYF
TRBD1	TRBJ1-2	16	TRBV10-1	.	TGCGCCAGCAGATATGGACAGGAGAGGACCGAGTATGGCTACACCTTC	CASRYGQERTEYGYTF
TRBD2	TRBJ2-3	19	TRBV4-2	.	TGTGCCAGCAGCCAAGATAGTGTTCGGGCTAGCGGGAGCACAGATACGCAGTATTTT	CASSQDSVRASGSTDTQYF
TRBD1	TRBJ1-1	14	TRBV2	.	TGTGCCAGCAGGGGGGCCGGACAGGGGCCAGGAGCTTTCTTT	CASRGAGQGPGAFF
.	TRBJ2-1	14	TRBV27	.	TGTGCCAGCAGTTTTGAGGGTACCTACAATGAGCAGTTCTTC	CASSFEGTYNEQFF
TRBD1	TRBJ2-7	13	TRBV7-9	.	TGTGCCAGCAGCCCCCGGGACAGTTTCGAGCAGTACTTC	CASSPRDSFEQYF
TRBD2	TRBJ2-7	13	TRBV7-9	.	TGTGCCAGCAGCATTAGCGGGAACTACGAGCAGTACTTC	CASSISGNYEQYF
.	TRBJ1-2	13	TRBV7-9	.	TGTGCCAGCAGCCGATCGGGGTCCTATGGCTACACCTTC	CASSRSGSYGYTF
TRBD2	TRBJ2-3	15	TRBV7-6	.	TGTGCCAGCAGCCCAACTAGCGGCCGCACAGATACGCAGTATTTT	CASSPTSGRTDTQYF
.	TRBJ1-2	15	TRBV11-2	.	TGTGCCAGCAGCTTAGATTTAAGGCAGGGCTATGGCTACACCTTC	CASSLDLRQGYGYTF
.	TRBJ1-2	13	TRBV30	.	TGTGCCTGGAGTGCAAGGACAGACTATGGCTACACCTTC	CAWSARTDYGYTF
.	TRBJ2-1	13	TRBV19	.	TGTGCCAGTAGGCTGGGGGCCCTCAATGAGCAGTTCTTC	CASRLGALNEQFF
TRBD1	TRBJ1-2	16	TRBV7-7	.	TGTGCTAGCAGCTTAAGAAGAGGGGGCCCGAACTATGGCTACACCTTC	CASSLRRGGPNYGYTF
.	TRBJ1-5	17	TRBV7-8	.	TGTGCCAGCACCAAAGGGCCAGGGATACTTAGCAATCAGCCCCAGCATTTT	CASTKGPGILSNQPQHF
TRBD2	TRBJ2-7	16	TRBV5-1	.	TGCGCCAGCAGCTTGGCCCTTAGCGGGAGAGTTGAGGAGCAGTACTTC	CASSLALSGRVEEQYF
.	TRBJ1-3	15	TRBV29-1	.	TGCAGCGCCGCTCCGGACGGAGGCTCTGGAAACACCATATATTTT	CSAAPDGGSGNTIYF
.	TRBJ2-4	15	TRBV5-4	.	TGTGCCAGCACCCCCGGCGGCGGGGCCAAAAACATTCAGTACTTC	CASTPGGGAKNIQYF
.	TRBJ1-4	14	TRBV7-9	.	TGTGCCAGCAGCTCACAGGGTCTGAATGAAAAACTGTTTTTT	CASSSQGLNEKLFF
TRBD1	TRBJ2-1	15	TRBV5-6	.	TGTGCCAGCAGCCTGGGGACAGGCCCCCTCAATGAGCAGTTCTTC	CASSLGTGPLNEQFF
TRBD1	TRBJ2-7	14	TRBV6-1	once	TGTGCCAGCACTCTGGACAGGGGCTCCTACGAGCAGTACTTC	CASTLDRGSYEQYF
.	TRBJ1-6	16	TRBV30	.	TGTGCCTGGAAAGGCGGGCGGAGCTCCTATAATTCACCCCTCCACTTT	CAWKGGRSSYNSPLHF
TRBD2	TRBJ2-5	17	TRBV11-2	.	TGTGCCAGCAGTCAGCCGGGACTAGCGGGACTTCCGGAGACCCAGTACTTC	CASSQPGLAGLPETQYF